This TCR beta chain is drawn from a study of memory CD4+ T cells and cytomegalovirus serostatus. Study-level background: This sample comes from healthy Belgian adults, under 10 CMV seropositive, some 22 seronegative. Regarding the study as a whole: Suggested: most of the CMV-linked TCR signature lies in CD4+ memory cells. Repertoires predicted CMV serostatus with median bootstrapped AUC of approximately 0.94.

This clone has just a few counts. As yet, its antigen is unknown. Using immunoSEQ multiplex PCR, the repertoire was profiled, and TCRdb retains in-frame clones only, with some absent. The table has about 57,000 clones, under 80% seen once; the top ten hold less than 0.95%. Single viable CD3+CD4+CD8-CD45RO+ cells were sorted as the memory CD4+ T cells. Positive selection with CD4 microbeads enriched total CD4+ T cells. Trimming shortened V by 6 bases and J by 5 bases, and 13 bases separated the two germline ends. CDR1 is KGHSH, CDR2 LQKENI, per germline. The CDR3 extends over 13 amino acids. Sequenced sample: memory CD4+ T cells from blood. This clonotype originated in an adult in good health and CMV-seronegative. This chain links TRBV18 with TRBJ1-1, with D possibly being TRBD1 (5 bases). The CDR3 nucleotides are TGTGCCAGCTCGCAGGGAGGAATTACTGAAGCTTTCTTT. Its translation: CASSQGGITEAFF.